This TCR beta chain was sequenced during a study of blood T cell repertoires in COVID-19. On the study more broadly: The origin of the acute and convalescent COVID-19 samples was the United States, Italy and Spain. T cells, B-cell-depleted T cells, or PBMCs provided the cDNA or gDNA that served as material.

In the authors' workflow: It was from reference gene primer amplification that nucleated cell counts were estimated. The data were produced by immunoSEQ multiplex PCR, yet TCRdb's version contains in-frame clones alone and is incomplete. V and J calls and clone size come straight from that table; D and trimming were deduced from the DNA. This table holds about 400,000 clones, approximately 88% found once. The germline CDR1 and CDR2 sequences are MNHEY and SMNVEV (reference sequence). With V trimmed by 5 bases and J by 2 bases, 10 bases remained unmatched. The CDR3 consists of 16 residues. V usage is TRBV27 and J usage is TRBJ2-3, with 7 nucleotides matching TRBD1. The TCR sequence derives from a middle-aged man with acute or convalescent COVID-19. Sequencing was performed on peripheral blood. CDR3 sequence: CASSLQGFKITDTQYF. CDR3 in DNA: TGTGCCAGCAGTCTACAGGGGTTCAAGATCACAGATACGCAGTATTTT.